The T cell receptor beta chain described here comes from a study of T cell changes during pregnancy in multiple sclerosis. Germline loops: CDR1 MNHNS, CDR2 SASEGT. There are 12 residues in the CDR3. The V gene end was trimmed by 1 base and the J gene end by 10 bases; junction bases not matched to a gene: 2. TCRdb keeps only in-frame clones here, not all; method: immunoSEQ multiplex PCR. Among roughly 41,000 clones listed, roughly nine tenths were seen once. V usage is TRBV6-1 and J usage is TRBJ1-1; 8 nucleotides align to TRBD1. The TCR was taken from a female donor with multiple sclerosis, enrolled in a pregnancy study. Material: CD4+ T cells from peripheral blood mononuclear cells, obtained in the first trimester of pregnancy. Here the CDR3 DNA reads TGTGCCAGCAGTGAAGGGACAGGGAGAGCTTTCTTT. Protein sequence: CASSEGTGRAFF.